Listed below are T cell receptor beta chains from one sample, sequenced in a study of blood T cell repertoires in COVID-19. TCRdb's copy holds only in-frame clones and misses some; the assay was immunoSEQ multiplex PCR. The data contain some 270,000 clones, roughly 89% of them singletons. Sequenced input: peripheral blood. The source of these receptors is a man aged 25 to 40 with acute or convalescent COVID-19. Both conserved end residues are part of each CDR3. The order of the fields is clone size, J gene, V gene, D gene, CDR3 DNA, CDR3 protein. D genes are given only for firm matches. Clone sizes are given selectively: once, few, many, or a class where the clone is expanded.

clone size: -
J gene: TRBJ2-2
V gene: TRBV12-5
D gene: TRBD1
CDR3 DNA: TGTGCTAGTGCCCCCGGACAGGGGGCCGGGGAGCTGTTTTTT
CDR3 protein: CASAPGQGAGELFF

clone size: -
J gene: TRBJ1-5
V gene: TRBV27
D gene: TRBD1
CDR3 DNA: TGTGCCAGCAGTTTATCGAGCCGGGTAAGACAGGGCGGTCAGCCCCAGCATTTT
CDR3 protein: CASSLSSRVRQGGQPQHF

clone size: -
J gene: TRBJ2-3
V gene: TRBV27
D gene: TRBD2
CDR3 DNA: TGTGCCAGCAAGAGCGGGGGGGCGGCAGATACGCAGTATTTT
CDR3 protein: CASKSGGAADTQYF

clone size: -
J gene: TRBJ1-4
V gene: TRBV19
D gene: -
CDR3 DNA: TGTGCCAGTAGTAAATGGGGCAAGGGGAATGAAAAACTGTTTTTT
CDR3 protein: CASSKWGKGNEKLFF

clone size: -
J gene: TRBJ2-7
V gene: TRBV18
D gene: -
CDR3 DNA: TGTGCCAGCTCACCTACCACAGGGTTAGAACAGTACTTC
CDR3 protein: CASSPTTGLEQYF

clone size: -
J gene: TRBJ1-5
V gene: TRBV2
D gene: -
CDR3 DNA: TGTGCCAGCACCAAGGACAGATATAGCAATCAGCCCCAGCATTTT
CDR3 protein: CASTKDRYSNQPQHF

clone size: -
J gene: TRBJ1-1
V gene: TRBV6-5
D gene: -
CDR3 DNA: TGTGCCAGCAGCTCCCCGACGGGGAACACTGAAGCTTTCTTT
CDR3 protein: CASSSPTGNTEAFF

clone size: -
J gene: TRBJ2-7
V gene: TRBV7-9
D gene: TRBD1
CDR3 DNA: TGTGCCAGCAGCTTCCGACAGGGAAGCTCCTACGAGCAGTACTTC
CDR3 protein: CASSFRQGSSYEQYF

clone size: -
J gene: TRBJ1-5
V gene: TRBV28
D gene: -
CDR3 DNA: TGTGCCAGCAGTTGGCCGATCGGGTTAGGGCCCCAGCATTTT
CDR3 protein: CASSWPIGLGPQHF

clone size: -
J gene: TRBJ2-2
V gene: TRBV6-4
D gene: TRBD2
CDR3 DNA: TGTGCCAGCAGCCGACTAGCGGGGAGGACCGGGGAGCTGTTTTTT
CDR3 protein: CASSRLAGRTGELFF

clone size: -
J gene: TRBJ1-5
V gene: TRBV3-1/TRBV3-2
D gene: -
CDR3 DNA: TGTGCCAGCAGCCAAGGGACAGCCTTCAATCAGCCCCAGCATTTT
CDR3 protein: CASSQGTAFNQPQHF

clone size: -
J gene: TRBJ2-3
V gene: TRBV3-1/TRBV3-2
D gene: -
CDR3 DNA: TGTGCCAGCAGCCAAAGTAGCGGAGGAAGCACAGATACGCAGTATTTT
CDR3 protein: CASSQSSGGSTDTQYF

clone size: -
J gene: TRBJ1-2
V gene: TRBV30
D gene: -
CDR3 DNA: TGTGCCTGGAGCCACAGCAACTATGGCTACACCTTC
CDR3 protein: CAWSHSNYGYTF

clone size: -
J gene: TRBJ1-6
V gene: TRBV11-2
D gene: TRBD1
CDR3 DNA: TGTGCCAGCAGCACCGGGACAGGTTATTCACCCCTCCACTTT
CDR3 protein: CASSTGTGYSPLHF

clone size: -
J gene: TRBJ2-5
V gene: TRBV3-1/TRBV3-2
D gene: -
CDR3 DNA: TGTGCCAGCAGCCAAATAGAAGAGACCCAGTACTTC
CDR3 protein: CASSQIEETQYF

clone size: -
J gene: TRBJ2-7
V gene: TRBV4-1
D gene: -
CDR3 DNA: TGCGCCAGCAGCCAAACGACAGCTTACGAGCAGTACTTC
CDR3 protein: CASSQTTAYEQYF

clone size: -
J gene: TRBJ2-3
V gene: TRBV3-1/TRBV3-2
D gene: TRBD2
CDR3 DNA: TGTGCCAGCAGCAAAGACACGGGACTAGCGGGGGTATATACGCAGTATTTT
CDR3 protein: CASSKDTGLAGVYTQYF

clone size: once
J gene: TRBJ2-3
V gene: TRBV6-2/TRBV6-3
D gene: TRBD2
CDR3 DNA: TGTGCCAGCAGTTATAACGGGCTAGAGCGGGGGGACACAGATACGCAGTATTTT
CDR3 protein: CASSYNGLERGDTDTQYF

clone size: -
J gene: TRBJ1-5
V gene: TRBV6-5
D gene: -
CDR3 DNA: TGTGCCAGCAGCCAAACCATAGGGGAGCCCCAGCATTTT
CDR3 protein: CASSQTIGEPQHF

clone size: -
J gene: TRBJ1-6
V gene: TRBV15
D gene: TRBD1
CDR3 DNA: TGTGCCACCAGCGGGAGAGACAGGGGTGGTTCACCCCTCCACTTT
CDR3 protein: CATSGRDRGGSPLHF

clone size: -
J gene: TRBJ1-3
V gene: TRBV21-1
D gene: -
CDR3 DNA: TGTGCCAGCAGCAAATTGCTCGCCAGATTTAAGGGAAACACCATATATTTT
CDR3 protein: CASSKLLARFKGNTIYF

clone size: -
J gene: TRBJ2-3
V gene: TRBV7-8
D gene: -
CDR3 DNA: TGTGCCAGCAGCTTAGCGGTAGGGACTTCCACAGATACGCAGTATTTT
CDR3 protein: CASSLAVGTSTDTQYF

clone size: -
J gene: TRBJ1-2
V gene: TRBV6-5
D gene: -
CDR3 DNA: TGTGCCAGCAGTTCCCGGGGGACGGAGGGCTACACCTTC
CDR3 protein: CASSSRGTEGYTF

clone size: -
J gene: TRBJ1-2
V gene: TRBV27
D gene: TRBD1
CDR3 DNA: TGTGCCAGCCTACCCACAGGGGGCGCTGGCTACACCTTC
CDR3 protein: CASLPTGGAGYTF

clone size: -
J gene: TRBJ2-7
V gene: TRBV28
D gene: -
CDR3 DNA: TGTGCCAGCAGTAGGACAGTTTACGAGCAGTACTTC
CDR3 protein: CASSRTVYEQYF

clone size: -
J gene: TRBJ2-3
V gene: TRBV5-1
D gene: TRBD2
CDR3 DNA: TGCGCCAGCAAATACGTCAGCGGGGGGGCTGTAGATACGCAGTATTTT
CDR3 protein: CASKYVSGGAVDTQYF

clone size: -
J gene: TRBJ2-1
V gene: TRBV5-8
D gene: TRBD2
CDR3 DNA: TGTGCCAGCAGCTTTTATAACGGCCTAGCGGGAGGGGTATCCTACAATGAGCAGTTCTTC
CDR3 protein: CASSFYNGLAGGVSYNEQFF

clone size: -
J gene: TRBJ1-1
V gene: TRBV30
D gene: TRBD1
CDR3 DNA: TGTGCCTGGAGTCCGACAGGGGAGGGATTGAACACTGAAGCTTTCTTT
CDR3 protein: CAWSPTGEGLNTEAFF

clone size: -
J gene: TRBJ2-5
V gene: TRBV29-1
D gene: TRBD2
CDR3 DNA: TGCAGCGTTGAAATAGGGCTAGCGGGGGGGGCCCAGTACTTC
CDR3 protein: CSVEIGLAGGAQYF

clone size: once
J gene: TRBJ1-2
V gene: TRBV10-2
D gene: -
CDR3 DNA: TGCGCCAGCAGTGAGTCGATACAAATCTATGGCTACACCTTC
CDR3 protein: CASSESIQIYGYTF

clone size: -
J gene: TRBJ1-2
V gene: TRBV12-3/TRBV12-4
D gene: TRBD1
CDR3 DNA: TGTGCCAGCAGTTGGGGACAGGGCTATGGCTACACCTTC
CDR3 protein: CASSWGQGYGYTF

clone size: -
J gene: TRBJ2-3
V gene: TRBV11-1
D gene: -
CDR3 DNA: TGTGCCAGCAGCTTAGCGAGGAGTCTCTACACAGATACGCAGTATTTT
CDR3 protein: CASSLARSLYTDTQYF

clone size: -
J gene: TRBJ2-7
V gene: TRBV5-1
D gene: -
CDR3 DNA: TGCGCCAGCCAGGGGAATCCCTACGAGCAGTACTTC
CDR3 protein: CASQGNPYEQYF

clone size: few
J gene: TRBJ1-3
V gene: TRBV13
D gene: -
CDR3 DNA: TGTGCCAGCAGCTCCTACTCACCTGGAAACACCATATATTTT
CDR3 protein: CASSSYSPGNTIYF

clone size: -
J gene: TRBJ2-6
V gene: TRBV18
D gene: -
CDR3 DNA: TGTGCCAGCTCACCAGCAGGGATCTCTGGGGCCAACGTCCTGACTTTC
CDR3 protein: CASSPAGISGANVLTF

clone size: -
J gene: TRBJ2-5
V gene: TRBV5-8
D gene: TRBD1
CDR3 DNA: TGTGCCAGCAGCTCGCGGACAGGGGGCTTAGAGACCCAGTACTTC
CDR3 protein: CASSSRTGGLETQYF

clone size: -
J gene: TRBJ1-5
V gene: TRBV21-1
D gene: -
CDR3 DNA: TGTGCCAGCAGCAAAGTTACCACAGGGAATCAGCCCCAGCATTTT
CDR3 protein: CASSKVTTGNQPQHF